Here is one T cell receptor beta chain with its context. Its antigen remains unknown. Using immunoSEQ multiplex PCR, the repertoire was profiled, and TCRdb retains in-frame clones only, with some absent. The repertoire holds around 250,000 clones, with almost 90% as singletons. Germline V CDR1 and CDR2: SGDLS, YYNGEE. This CDR3 has 14 amino acids. V gave up 0 bases and J gave up 5 bases, with 8 bases separating them. This specimen belongs to a study of cytomegalovirus exposure and HLA in healthy donors. Broader study findings: Cytomegalovirus status was reportedly diagnosed by the classifier with high sensitivity and specificity. Most TCR sequences were rare, but some public TCRs occurred in many donors. Testing in vitro showed a few CMV-associated chains specific for CMV antigens.

The sequence came from a woman younger than 30 in good health and CMV-seronegative. The chain recombines TRBV9 with TRBJ2-2, with D perhaps TRBD2 (5 bases). Sequenced: PBMCs. CDR3 amino acids: CASSVDRGTGELFF. The CDR3 nucleotides read TGTGCCAGCAGCGTAGACAGAGGGACCGGGGAGCTGTTTTTT.